This T cell receptor (beta chain) was identified in a study of CD8 T cells in ankylosing spondylitis. Broader study findings: Those disease-linked clones were CD8+; they were also relatively rare in peripheral blood. Eight or nine highly homologous variants made up a TCR beta motif that seemed to typify ankylosing spondylitis blood. Disease-associated clones were reportedly significantly overrepresented in matched ankylosing spondylitis synovial fluid.

The CDR3 is made up of 15 amino acids. V lost 6 bases to trimming and J lost 0 bases, with 9 bases between them. Germline V gene data show CDR1 as MNHNS and CDR2 as SASEGT. MiXCR, applied by TCRdb to the 5' RACE reads, yields one record per CDR3 protein. The repertoire holds under 450,000 distinct CDR3 sequences, with roughly 17% as singletons. This clonotype occurred a few times. The antigen is not known. The rearrangement links TRBV6-1 to TRBJ2-6; possibly TRBD2 for D (5 bases). The specimen was blood, either unsorted or a sorted T cell fraction (not recorded which). The clonotype was recovered from a male donor with ankylosing spondylitis. Here the CDR3 reads CASSQLGSGANVLTF. The CDR3 bases are TGTGCCAGCAGCCAACTAGGCTCTGGGGCCAACGTCCTGACTTTC.